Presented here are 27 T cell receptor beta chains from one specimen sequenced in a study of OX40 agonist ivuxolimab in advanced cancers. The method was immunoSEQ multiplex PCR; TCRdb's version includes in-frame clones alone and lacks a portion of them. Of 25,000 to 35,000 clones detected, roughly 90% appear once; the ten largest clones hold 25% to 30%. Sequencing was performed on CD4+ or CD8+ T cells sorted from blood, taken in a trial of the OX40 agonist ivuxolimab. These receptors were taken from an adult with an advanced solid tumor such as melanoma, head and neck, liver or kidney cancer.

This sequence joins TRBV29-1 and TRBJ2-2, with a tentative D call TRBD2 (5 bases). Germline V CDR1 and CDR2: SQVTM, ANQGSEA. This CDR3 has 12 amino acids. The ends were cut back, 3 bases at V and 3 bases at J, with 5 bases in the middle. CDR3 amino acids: CSVDGDTGELFF. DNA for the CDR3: TGCAGCGTTGACGGGGACACCGGGGAGCTGTTTTTT.

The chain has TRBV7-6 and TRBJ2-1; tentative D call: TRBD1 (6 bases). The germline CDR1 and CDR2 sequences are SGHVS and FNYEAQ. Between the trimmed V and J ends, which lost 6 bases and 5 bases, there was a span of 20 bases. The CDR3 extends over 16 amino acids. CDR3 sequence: CASSLMGATVHNEQFF. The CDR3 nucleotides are TGTGCCAGCAGTTTAATGGGGGCCACCGTGCACAATGAGCAGTTCTTC.

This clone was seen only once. CDR3 coding DNA: TGTGCCAGCAGCCCTTTCCCGGGACCGTTAGGGGCTTTCTTT. It codes for CASSPFPGPLGAFF. The genes are TRBV7-9 and TRBJ1-1, with D perhaps matching TRBD1 (5 bases). The ends were cut back, 5 bases at V and 11 bases at J, with 21 bases in the middle. CDR3 length: 14 amino acids. Germline V lookup: CDR1 SEHNR, CDR2 FQNEAQ (reference sequence).

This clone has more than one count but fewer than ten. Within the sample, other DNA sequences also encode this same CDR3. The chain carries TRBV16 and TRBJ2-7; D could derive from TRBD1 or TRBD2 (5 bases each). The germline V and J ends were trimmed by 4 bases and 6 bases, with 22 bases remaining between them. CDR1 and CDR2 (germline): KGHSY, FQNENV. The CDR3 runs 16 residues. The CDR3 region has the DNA TGTGCCAGCAGCCTCGGAGGATACCAGGGCGGAGGCGAGCAGTACTTC. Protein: CASSLGGYQGGGEQYF.

CDR3 sequence: CASSPHPGGFHEQYF. The CDR3 DNA is TGCGCCAGCAGTCCACATCCCGGCGGGTTCCACGAGCAGTACTTC. The V and J genes are TRBV10-1 and TRBJ2-7, with a possible D match to TRBD2 (5 bases). The CDR3 is 15 residues long. V dropped 5 bases and J dropped 5 bases, with 19 bases sitting between them. Germline lookup yields CDR1 WNHNN and CDR2 SYGVQD (reference sequence).

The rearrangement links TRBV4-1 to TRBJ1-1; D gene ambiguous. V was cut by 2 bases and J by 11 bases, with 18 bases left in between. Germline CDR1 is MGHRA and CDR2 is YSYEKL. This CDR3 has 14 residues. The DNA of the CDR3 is TGCGCCAGCAGCCAAACGTTGGCTGCCGTGTATGCTTTCTTT. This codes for CASSQTLAAVYAFF.

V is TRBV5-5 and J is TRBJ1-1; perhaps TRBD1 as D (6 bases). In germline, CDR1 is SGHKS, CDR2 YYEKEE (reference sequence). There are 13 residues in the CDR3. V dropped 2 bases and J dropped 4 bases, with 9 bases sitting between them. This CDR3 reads CASSLRGITEAFF. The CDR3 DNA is TGTGCCAGCAGCTTAAGGGGGATCACTGAAGCTTTCTTT.

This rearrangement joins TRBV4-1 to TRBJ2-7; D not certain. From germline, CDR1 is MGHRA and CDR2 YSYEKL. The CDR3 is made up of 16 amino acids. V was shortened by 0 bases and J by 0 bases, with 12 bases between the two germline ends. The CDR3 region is CASSQELDRPSYEQYF. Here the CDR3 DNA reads TGCGCCAGCAGCCAAGAGCTGGACCGACCCTCCTACGAGCAGTACTTC.

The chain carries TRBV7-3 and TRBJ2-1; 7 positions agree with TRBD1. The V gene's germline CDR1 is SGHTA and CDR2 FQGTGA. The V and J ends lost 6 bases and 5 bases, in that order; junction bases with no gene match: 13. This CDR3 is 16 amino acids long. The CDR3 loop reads CASSFPGQRFHNEQFF. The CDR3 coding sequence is TGTGCCAGCAGTTTTCCGGGACAGAGATTCCACAATGAGCAGTTCTTC.

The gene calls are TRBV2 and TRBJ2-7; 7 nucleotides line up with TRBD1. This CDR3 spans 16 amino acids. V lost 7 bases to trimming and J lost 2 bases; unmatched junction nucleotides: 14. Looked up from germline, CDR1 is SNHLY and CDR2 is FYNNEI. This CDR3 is CASTETQGPVAYEQYF. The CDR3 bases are TGTGCCAGCACCGAAACACAGGGGCCCGTGGCCTACGAGCAGTACTTC.

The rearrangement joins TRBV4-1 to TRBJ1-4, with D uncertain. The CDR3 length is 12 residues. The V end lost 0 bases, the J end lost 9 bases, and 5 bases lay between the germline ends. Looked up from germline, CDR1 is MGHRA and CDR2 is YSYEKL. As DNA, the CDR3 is TGCGCCAGCAGCCAAGATGGACAAAAACTGTTTTTT. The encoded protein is CASSQDGQKLFF.

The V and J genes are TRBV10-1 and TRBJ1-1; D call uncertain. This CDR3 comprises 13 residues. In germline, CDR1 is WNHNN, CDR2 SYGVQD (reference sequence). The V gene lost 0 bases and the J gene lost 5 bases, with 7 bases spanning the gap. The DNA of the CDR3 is TGCGCCAGCAGTGAGTCTCTAGAGACTGAAGCTTTCTTT. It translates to CASSESLETEAFF.

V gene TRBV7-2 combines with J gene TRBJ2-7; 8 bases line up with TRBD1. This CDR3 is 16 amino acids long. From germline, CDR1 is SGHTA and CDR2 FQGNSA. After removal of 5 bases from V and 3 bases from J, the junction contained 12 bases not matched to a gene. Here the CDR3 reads CASSLYPGTGGYEQYF. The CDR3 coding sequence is TGTGCCAGCAGCCTTTACCCCGGGACAGGAGGCTACGAGCAGTACTTC.

The CDR3 spells CASSFILGQKCYGYTF. CDR3 in DNA: TGTGCCAGCAGCTTTATCCTGGGACAGAAATGCTATGGCTACACCTTC. This sequence joins TRBV5-6 and TRBJ1-2; the match to TRBD1 covers 7 bases. CDR1 SGHDT and CDR2 YYEEEE come from the germline V gene. After removal of 2 bases from V and 4 bases from J, the junction contained 11 bases not matched to a gene. This CDR3 spans 16 amino acids.

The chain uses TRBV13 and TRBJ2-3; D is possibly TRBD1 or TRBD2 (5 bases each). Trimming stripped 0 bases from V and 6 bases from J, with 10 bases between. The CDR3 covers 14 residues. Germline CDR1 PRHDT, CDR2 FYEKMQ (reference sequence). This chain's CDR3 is CASSLGLGVDTQYF. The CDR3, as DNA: TGTGCCAGCAGCTTAGGACTAGGGGTCGATACGCAGTATTTT.

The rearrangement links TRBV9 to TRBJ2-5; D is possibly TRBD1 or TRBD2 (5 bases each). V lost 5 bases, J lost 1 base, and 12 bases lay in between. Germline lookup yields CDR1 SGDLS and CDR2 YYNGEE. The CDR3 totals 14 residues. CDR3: CASSSSGTQETQYF. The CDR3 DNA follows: TGTGCCAGCAGTTCCTCGGGGACCCAAGAGACCCAGTACTTC.

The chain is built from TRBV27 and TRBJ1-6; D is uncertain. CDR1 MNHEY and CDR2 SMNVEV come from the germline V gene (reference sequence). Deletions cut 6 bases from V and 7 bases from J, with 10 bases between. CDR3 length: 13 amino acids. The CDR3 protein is CASSPLTNSPLHF. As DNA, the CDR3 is TGTGCCAGCAGCCCGCTTACAAATTCACCCCTCCACTTT.

The CDR3 spells CASSSRTSVYEQYF. The CDR3 DNA is TGTGCCAGCAGCTCCCGGACTAGCGTTTACGAGCAGTACTTC. The chain recombines TRBV7-8 with TRBJ2-7; TRBD2 matches at 9 bases. Germline loops: CDR1 SGHVS, CDR2 FQNEAQ. The CDR3 spans 14 residues. V gave up 4 bases and J gave up 4 bases; unmatched junction bases: 5.

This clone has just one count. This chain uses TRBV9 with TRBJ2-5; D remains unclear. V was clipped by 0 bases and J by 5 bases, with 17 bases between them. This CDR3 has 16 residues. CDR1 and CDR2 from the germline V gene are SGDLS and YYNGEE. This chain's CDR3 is CASSVATSGPKETQYF. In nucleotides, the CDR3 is TGTGCCAGCAGCGTAGCGACAAGTGGTCCCAAGGAGACCCAGTACTTC.

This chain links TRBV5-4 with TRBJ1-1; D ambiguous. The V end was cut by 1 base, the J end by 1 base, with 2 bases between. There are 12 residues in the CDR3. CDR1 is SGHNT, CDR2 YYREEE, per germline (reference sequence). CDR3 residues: CASSLWNTEAFF. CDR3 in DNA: TGTGCCAGCAGCTTGTGGAACACTGAAGCTTTCTTT.

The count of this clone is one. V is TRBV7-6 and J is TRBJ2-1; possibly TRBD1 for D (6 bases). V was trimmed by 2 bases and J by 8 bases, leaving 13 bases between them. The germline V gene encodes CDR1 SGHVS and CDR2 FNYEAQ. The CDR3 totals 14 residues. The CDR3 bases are TGTGCCAGCAGCTTAACAGGGAAATTAGATGAGCAGTTCTTC. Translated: CASSLTGKLDEQFF.

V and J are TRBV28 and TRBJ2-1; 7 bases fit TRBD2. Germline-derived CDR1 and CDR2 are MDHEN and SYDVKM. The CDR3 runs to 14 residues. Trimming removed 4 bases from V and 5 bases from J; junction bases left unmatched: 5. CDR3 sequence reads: CASSSRDYHNEQFF. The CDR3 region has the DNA TGTGCCAGCAGTTCCCGGGACTATCACAATGAGCAGTTCTTC.

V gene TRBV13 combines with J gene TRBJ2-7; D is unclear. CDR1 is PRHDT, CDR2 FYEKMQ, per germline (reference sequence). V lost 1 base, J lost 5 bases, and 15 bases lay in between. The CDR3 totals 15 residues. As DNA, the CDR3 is TGTGCCAGCAGCTTAGTGTCACTCGGAGCCAACGAGCAGTACTTC. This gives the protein CASSLVSLGANEQYF.

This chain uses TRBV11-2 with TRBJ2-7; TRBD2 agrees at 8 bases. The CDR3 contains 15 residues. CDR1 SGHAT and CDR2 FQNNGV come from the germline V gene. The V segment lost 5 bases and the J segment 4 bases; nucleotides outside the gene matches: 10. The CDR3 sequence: CASSPNPGLGYEQYF. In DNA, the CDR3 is TGTGCCAGCAGCCCTAACCCGGGACTAGGGTACGAGCAGTACTTC.

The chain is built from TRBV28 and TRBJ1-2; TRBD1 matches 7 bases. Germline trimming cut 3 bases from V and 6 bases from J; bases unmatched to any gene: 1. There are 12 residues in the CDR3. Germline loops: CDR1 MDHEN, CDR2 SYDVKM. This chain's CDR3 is CASSFQGDGYTF. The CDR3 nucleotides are TGTGCCAGCAGTTTCCAGGGGGATGGCTACACCTTC.

The CDR3 DNA follows: TGTGCCAGCAGCGTAGCGTCACAGGGGGTTCGAACGGACGAGCAGTACTTC. Translating it yields CASSVASQGVRTDEQYF. The rearrangement links TRBV9 to TRBJ2-7; TRBD1 aligns across 8 bases. V lost 0 bases and J lost 5; bases outside the gene matches: 13. The V gene's germline CDR1 is SGDLS and CDR2 YYNGEE. CDR3 size: 17 residues.

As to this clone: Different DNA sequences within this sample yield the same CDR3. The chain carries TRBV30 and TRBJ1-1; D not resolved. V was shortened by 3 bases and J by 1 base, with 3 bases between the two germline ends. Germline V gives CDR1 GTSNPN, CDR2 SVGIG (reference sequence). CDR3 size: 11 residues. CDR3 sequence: CAWRGNTEAFF. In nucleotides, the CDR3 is TGTGCCTGGAGGGGGAACACTGAAGCTTTCTTT.